The rows below give T cell receptor beta chains drawn from one sample of a study of radiotherapy plus CTLA-4 blockade in lung cancer. TCRdb's copy holds only in-frame clones and misses some; the assay was immunoSEQ multiplex PCR. This sample carries some 74,000 clones, roughly 80% of them seen once, and the ten largest clones take around 7%. The specimen was peripheral blood, collected from a patient treated with radiotherapy plus ipilimumab. The origin of the receptors is a human donor with non-small cell lung cancer who had a complete response to radiotherapy plus ipilimumab. Both conserved end residues are part of each CDR3. A D gene is named only where the DNA matches it firmly. The listing skips clone size in some rows; elsewhere it reads once, few, many or a size class.

j_gene | abundance | v_gene | d_gene | CDR3aa | CDR3nt
TRBJ1-2 | - | TRBV28 | - | CASSPGPGGYTF | TGTGCCAGCAGTCCAGGACCCGGGGGCTACACCTTC
TRBJ2-5 | once | TRBV20-1 | TRBD2 | CSGRDYETQYF | TGCAGTGGGAGGGACTATGAGACCCAGTACTTC
TRBJ1-1 | - | TRBV18 | TRBD1 | CASSENRGDTEAFF | TGTGCCAGCTCAGAGAACAGGGGCGACACTGAAGCTTTCTTT
TRBJ2-5 | - | TRBV6-9 | TRBD1 | CASSSRGLGETQYF | TGTGCCAGCAGTTCCAGGGGGCTGGGAGAGACCCAGTACTTC
TRBJ2-6 | - | TRBV5-1 | TRBD2 | CASSSRRGGSGANVLTF | TGCGCCAGCAGCTCCCGCCGGGGGGGGTCTGGGGCCAACGTCCTGACTTTC
TRBJ2-7 | once | TRBV30 | TRBD1 | CAWSVQGAYEQYF | TGTGCCTGGAGTGTACAGGGGGCTTACGAGCAGTACTTC
TRBJ2-6 | - | TRBV18 | - | CASSPQGSGANVLTF | TGTGCCAGCTCACCACAGGGTTCTGGGGCCAACGTCCTGACTTTC
TRBJ1-5 | few | TRBV25-1 | - | CASSELNQPQHF | TGTGCCAGCAGTGAACTGAATCAGCCCCAGCATTTT
TRBJ2-5 | - | TRBV19 | TRBD2 | CASTGTSGIQETQYF | TGTGCCAGTACGGGGACTAGCGGGATTCAAGAGACCCAGTACTTC
TRBJ2-5 | - | TRBV5-8 | - | CASSLGSKTETQYF | TGTGCCAGCAGCTTGGGTTCTAAAACGGAGACCCAGTACTTC
TRBJ2-7 | - | TRBV5-1 | - | CASSLNRDYEQYF | TGCGCCAGCAGCTTAAACAGGGATTACGAGCAGTACTTC
TRBJ2-7 | - | TRBV6-1 | - | CASSAGRGYEQYF | TGTGCCAGCAGTGCGGGGAGAGGCTACGAGCAGTACTTC
TRBJ1-5 | once | TRBV5-6 | - | CASSLASGRINQPQHF | TGTGCCAGCAGCTTGGCTAGCGGACGGATCAATCAGCCCCAGCATTTT
TRBJ1-1 | - | TRBV19 | - | CASSIARAVERGTEAFF | TGTGCCAGTAGTATCGCCCGGGCCGTAGAACGAGGCACTGAAGCTTTCTTT
TRBJ1-2 | medium-sized | TRBV10-3 | - | CAISVEGTGYTF | TGTGCCATCAGTGTCGAAGGGACTGGCTACACCTTC
TRBJ1-2 | - | TRBV19 | - | CVAGGLGGYTF | TGTGTGGCCGGGGGACTTGGTGGCTACACCTTC
TRBJ2-1 | - | TRBV18 | - | CASSVQQGNEQFF | TGTGCCAGCTCCGTACAACAGGGAAATGAGCAGTTCTTC
TRBJ2-2 | - | TRBV5-1 | - | CASSFSDGTGELFF | TGCGCCAGCAGCTTCAGCGACGGCACCGGGGAGCTGTTTTTT
TRBJ1-2 | - | TRBV6-6 | - | CASWQGNYGYTF | TGTGCCAGCTGGCAGGGAAACTATGGCTACACCTTC
TRBJ2-5 | - | TRBV11-3 | - | CACSGTQETQYF | TGTGCCTGTTCCGGGACACAAGAGACCCAGTACTTC
TRBJ2-2 | once | TRBV19 | - | CASSIEDRSPGELFF | TGTGCCAGTAGTATAGAAGATCGGAGCCCCGGGGAGCTGTTTTTT
TRBJ2-7 | - | TRBV7-2 | - | CASSSYRGGNEQYF | TGTGCCAGCAGCTCCTACAGGGGGGGCAACGAGCAGTACTTC
TRBJ2-1 | few | TRBV25-1 | - | CASSEYGGDEQFF | TGTGCCAGCAGTGAATATGGAGGGGATGAGCAGTTCTTC
TRBJ1-2 | - | TRBV27 | - | CASSSPGGGGYTF | TGTGCCAGCAGTTCCCCCGGGGGGGGTGGCTACACCTTC
TRBJ1-4 | - | TRBV19 | TRBD1 | CASSSTDRGQYEKLFF | TGTGCCAGTAGTTCCACGGACAGGGGGCAATATGAAAAACTGTTTTTT
TRBJ1-5 | few | TRBV28 | - | CASSLKGQPQHF | TGTGCCAGCAGTTTAAAGGGCCAGCCCCAGCATTTT
TRBJ2-7 | - | TRBV7-8 | TRBD1 | CASSPLNRGASSYEQYF | TGTGCCAGCAGCCCATTAAACAGGGGGGCAAGCTCCTACGAGCAGTACTTC
TRBJ2-5 | - | TRBV5-1 | TRBD2 | CASRGTGLAGGPYQETQYF | TGCGCCAGCAGAGGGACGGGACTAGCGGGAGGGCCTTACCAAGAGACCCAGTACTTC
TRBJ1-3 | - | TRBV18 | TRBD1 | CASSPSGQGGNTIYF | TGTGCCAGCTCACCATCAGGACAGGGGGGAAACACCATATATTTT
TRBJ2-1 | - | TRBV2 | - | CASGVLYNEQFF | TGTGCCAGCGGAGTTCTCTACAATGAGCAGTTCTTC
TRBJ1-5 | once | TRBV28 | - | CASSFRGSGQPQHF | TGTGCCAGCAGTTTCCGGGGGAGCGGTCAGCCCCAGCATTTT
TRBJ2-1 | - | TRBV11-3 | TRBD2 | CASSSQGLADNEQFF | TGTGCCAGCAGCTCCCAGGGACTAGCGGACAATGAGCAGTTCTTC
TRBJ1-1 | - | TRBV18 | TRBD1 | CASSPGQAYNTEAFF | TGTGCCAGCTCACCCGGACAGGCCTATAACACTGAAGCTTTCTTT
TRBJ2-7 | - | TRBV19 | TRBD1 | CASSVPGQGPGEQYF | TGTGCCAGTAGTGTTCCGGGACAGGGCCCCGGGGAGCAGTACTTC
TRBJ2-3 | few | TRBV7-7 | TRBD2 | CASSSGLAGPRDTQYF | TGTGCTAGCAGCTCCGGACTAGCGGGACCCCGCGATACGCAGTATTTT
TRBJ2-1 | - | TRBV30 | - | CAWSVATGNEQFF | TGTGCCTGGAGTGTGGCCACGGGCAATGAGCAGTTCTTC
TRBJ2-6 | - | TRBV7-8 | - | CASSQRFRKSGANVLTF | TGTGCCAGCAGCCAGCGCTTTCGTAAGTCTGGGGCCAACGTCCTGACTTTC
TRBJ2-5 | - | TRBV7-8 | - | CASSPSQETQYF | TGTGCCAGCAGCCCATCACAAGAGACCCAGTACTTC
TRBJ1-2 | - | TRBV15 | TRBD1 | CATSSTGGPFGYTF | TGTGCCACCAGCAGTACAGGGGGCCCCTTTGGCTACACCTTC
TRBJ2-7 | - | TRBV30 | TRBD2 | CAWSAPSGGALEQYF | TGTGCCTGGAGTGCGCCTAGCGGGGGGGCCCTCGAGCAGTACTTC
TRBJ2-4 | - | TRBV4-1 | - | CASSQDRAELAKNIQYF | TGCGCCAGCAGCCAAGATCGGGCAGAGCTAGCCAAAAACATTCAGTACTTC
TRBJ1-2 | - | TRBV27 | - | CASSLKGKDYGYTF | TGTGCCAGCAGTTTAAAGGGCAAGGACTATGGCTACACCTTC
TRBJ1-6 | once | TRBV4-3 | TRBD1 | CTSSQDVDRDYNSPLHF | TGCACCAGCAGCCAAGATGTTGACAGGGACTATAATTCACCCCTCCACTTT
TRBJ1-2 | - | TRBV6-6 | - | CASSYAVQGAYGYTF | TGTGCCAGCAGTTATGCTGTACAGGGTGCCTATGGCTACACCTTC
TRBJ1-5 | few | TRBV18 | TRBD1 | CASSGTGEYQPQHF | TGTGCCAGCTCCGGGACAGGGGAGTATCAGCCCCAGCATTTT
TRBJ2-2 | - | TRBV7-2 | - | CASSPRTGTNTGELFF | TGTGCCAGCAGCCCGAGGACGGGGACGAACACCGGGGAGCTGTTTTTT
TRBJ2-5 | - | TRBV12-5 | - | CASGPGRPQETQYF | TGTGCTAGTGGTCCCGGGCGACCCCAAGAGACCCAGTACTTC
TRBJ2-2 | - | TRBV19 | - | CASKWQGSDTGELFF | TGTGCCAGTAAGTGGCAGGGGTCTGACACCGGGGAGCTGTTTTTT
TRBJ2-1 | - | TRBV18 | - | CASSQSGNEQFF | TGTGCCAGCTCACAATCGGGCAATGAGCAGTTCTTC
TRBJ1-1 | - | TRBV11-3 | - | CASSSPRSTEAFF | TGTGCCAGCAGCTCCCCAAGGAGCACTGAAGCTTTCTTT
TRBJ2-2 | - | TRBV11-2 | - | CASSLNTGELFF | TGTGCCAGCAGCCTGAACACCGGGGAGCTGTTTTTT
TRBJ1-2 | - | TRBV19 | - | CASSIAGQTGDYGYTF | TGTGCCAGTAGTATAGCGGGGCAGACAGGTGACTATGGCTACACCTTC
TRBJ2-7 | once | TRBV5-1 | TRBD1 | CASSENTGTGYEQYF | TGCGCCAGCAGCGAAAATACCGGGACAGGCTACGAGCAGTACTTC
TRBJ2-5 | - | TRBV6-5 | TRBD1 | CASRVQGAETQYF | TGTGCCAGCAGGGTACAGGGGGCAGAGACCCAGTACTTC
TRBJ2-3 | - | TRBV14 | TRBD2 | CASSQDLAGASTDTQYF | TGTGCCAGCAGCCAAGACCTAGCGGGGGCTAGCACAGATACGCAGTATTTT